This T cell receptor (beta chain) was sequenced for a study of cytomegalovirus exposure and HLA in healthy donors. Study-level findings and limits: HLA alleles showed associations with about 15,000 TCR beta sequences in a later analysis, at a 0.05 false discovery rate. Cytomegalovirus association was listed for under 200 TCR beta chains. Reports indicated that the classifier achieved high specificity and sensitivity in diagnosing cytomegalovirus status. For most subjects, TCR beta sequences were reported to predict HLA-A and HLA-B alleles with accuracy.

The CDR3 is 15 residues long. Germline V gives CDR1 GTSNPN, CDR2 SVGIG (reference sequence). V lost 2 bases, J lost 4 bases, and 10 bases stayed unmatched. Remarks on this clone: As yet, its antigen is unknown.

It was with 60 Vbeta and 13 Jbeta primers that the PCR ran. Repertoires were generated with immunoSEQ multiplex PCR, while TCRdb's copy carries only in-frame clones and drops some. The sample comprises 80,000 to 130,000 clones, under 80% of which are singletons, and under 5.5% rests with the top ten. This clonotype originated in a woman younger than 35 in good health and CMV-seropositive. V and J are TRBV30 and TRBJ2-7; 8 bases are a match to TRBD1. The sample taken for sequencing was PBMCs. DNA for the CDR3: TGTGCCTGGAGTCCTCGGACAGGGAAACAGTACGAGCAGTACTTC. Amino acid sequence: CAWSPRTGKQYEQYF.